The 3 T cell receptor beta chains given below trace back to one sample, sequenced in a study of T cells in Graves' hyperthyroidism and ophthalmopathy. TCR beta CDR3 sequences were amplified from RNA transcripts. Researchers ran a first-round RT-PCR on the TCR CDR3 using the HTBI primer set. One entry per CDR3 protein, called by TCRdb with MiXCR from the multiplex PCR reads. The sample lists a few hundred thousand distinct CDR3 sequences; approximately 15% were seen once. Material: blood. The receptors come from a woman under 30 with Graves' hyperthyroidism.

The chain has TRBV20-1 and TRBJ1-1; tentative D call: TRBD1 (6 bases). Trimming stripped 2 bases from V and 1 base from J, with 14 bases between. Germline CDR1 is DFQATT and CDR2 is SNEGSKA (reference sequence). The CDR3 spans 15 residues. Here the CDR3 reads CSARQTGRGNTEAFF. In DNA, the CDR3 is TGCAGTGCTAGACAGACAGGTCGGGGGAACACTGAAGCTTTCTTT.

This clonotype was seen repeatedly, ten times or more. V usage is TRBV5-1 and J usage is TRBJ1-1; 9 bases match TRBD1. CDR3 length equals 15 residues. With V trimmed by 4 bases and J by 1 base, 5 bases remained unmatched. Germline loops: CDR1 SGHRS, CDR2 YFSETQ. The DNA of the CDR3 is TGCGCCAGCAGCCCGCCGGGACAGGGGAACACTGAAGCTTTCTTT. Its translation is CASSPPGQGNTEAFF. The whole variable domain, filled in from reference TRBV5-1 and TRBJ1-1, reads KAGVTQTPRYLIKTRGQQVTLSCSPISGHRSVSWYQQTPGQGLQFLFEYFSETQRNKGNFPGRFSGRQFSNSRSEMNVSTLELGDSALYLCASSPPGQGNTEAFFGQGTRLTVV.

The chain is built from TRBV7-9 and TRBJ1-4; TRBD1 is a possible D gene (5 bases). V was cut by 3 bases and J by 4 bases, with 12 bases left in between. CDR1 SEHNR and CDR2 FQNEAQ come from the germline V gene (reference sequence). The CDR3 totals 15 residues. The DNA for the CDR3 is TGTGCCAGCAGCTTCCAGGGTCTAGGTAATGAAAAACTGTTTTTT. Its protein product is CASSFQGLGNEKLFF. Drawing the rest from reference TRBV7-9 and TRBJ1-4, the complete variable domain is DTGVSQNPRHKITKRGQNVTFRCDPISEHNRLYWYRQTLGQGPEFLTYFQNEAQLEKSRLLSDRFSAERPKGSFSTLEIQRTEQGDSAMYLCASSFQGLGNEKLFFGSGTQLSVL.